This entry is about one T cell receptor (beta chain). Per the study methods: Scientists estimated how many nucleated cells there were by amplifying reference gene primers. Profiled with immunoSEQ multiplex PCR; TCRdb holds only in-frame clones, not every one. From that table come the V and J calls and clone size; the DNA was used to work out D and trimming. The sample yields about 180,000 clones, around 86% seen once. CDR1 and CDR2 (germline): KGHDR, SFDVKD. This CDR3 comprises 16 residues. V was cut by 4 bases and J by 0 bases, with 12 bases left in between. The data were taken from a study of blood T cell repertoires in COVID-19. Overall study context: Acute-phase and convalescent COVID-19 samples originated in the United States, Italy and Spain. T cells, B-cell-depleted T cells, or PBMCs provided the cDNA or gDNA that served as material.

Sequencing was done on a sample of peripheral blood. The rearrangement joins TRBV24-1 to TRBJ2-1, with a weak D call TRBD1 (5 bases). The TCR sequence derives from a woman in her 30s with active or convalescent COVID-19. CDR3: CATSEQTASSYNEQFF. For the CDR3, the DNA is TGTGCCACCAGTGAGCAGACAGCGAGCTCCTACAATGAGCAGTTCTTC.